These 2 T cell receptor beta chains were sequenced from one sample in a study of blood T cell repertoires in COVID-19. Generated by immunoSEQ multiplex PCR, the TCRdb table keeps only in-frame clones and is missing some. In the table there are about 250,000 clones, roughly 80% of which are singletons. The sequenced material came from PBMCs or T cells enriched from blood (not recorded which). The receptors shown here come from a man aged 35-49 years who had been exposed to COVID-19.

This clone was observed once. The rearrangement links TRBV24-1 to TRBJ1-5; D gene ambiguous. The CDR3 runs 14 residues. The germline V gene has CDR1 KGHDR and CDR2 SFDVKD. Trimming pared 6 bases from V and 6 bases from J, leaving 14 bases between. CDR3 sequence: CATSPGLSGQPQHF. The CDR3 DNA follows: TGTGCCACCAGTCCGGGTTTAAGCGGTCAGCCCCAGCATTTT.

CDR3 region: CASSLSRRDSTRETQYF. In nucleotides, the CDR3 is TGTGCCAGCAGTTTGTCGCGCCGAGACAGCACACGAGAGACCCAGTACTTC. V is TRBV5-6 and J is TRBJ2-5; tentatively, D is TRBD1 (5 bases). Germline CDR1 and CDR2: SGHDT and YYEEEE. The V end lost 5 bases, the J end lost 4 bases, and 24 bases lay between the germline ends. The CDR3 contains 17 residues.